Detailed here is one T cell receptor beta chain. Germline assignment: CDR1 SGHRS and CDR2 YFSETQ. This CDR3 region has 15 residues. The V and J ends lost 4 bases and 2 bases respectively, with 16 bases between them. The data originate from a study of blood T cell repertoires in COVID-19. Study context: Researchers got acute and convalescent COVID-19 samples from the United States, Italy and Spain. From T cells, B-cell-depleted T cells, or PBMCs came the material, which was cDNA or gDNA.

Participants were placed into cohorts based on the clinical history they reported. Cohort 3 donors counted as recovered after two negative PCRs, clearance, or resolved symptoms. Sequencing was performed with immunoSEQ multiplex PCR; in TCRdb, only in-frame clones are kept and a portion is missing. The sample has roughly 200,000 clones; about 87% are singletons. This sequence originates from a man aged 25 to 40 who had recovered from COVID-19. J is TRBJ2-7 and V is TRBV5-1; D perhaps matches TRBD1 (6 bases). Source material: PBMCs or T cells enriched from blood (not recorded which). This CDR3 reads CASSPSPGATYEQYF. CDR3 DNA: TGCGCCAGCAGCCCTAGTCCAGGGGCCACCTACGAGCAGTACTTC.